This TCR beta chain was found in a study of CD8+CD57+ T cells in acquired aplastic anemia. This clonotype was detected many times. It was genomic DNA that served as the template for profiling TCR beta VDJ and CDR3. One entry per CDR3 protein results from TCRdb running MiXCR on the reads. Among around 170,000 distinct CDR3 sequences listed, under 55% were seen once. With V trimmed by 5 bases and J by 7 bases, 17 bases remained unmatched. Per the germline V gene, CDR1 is SGHDT and CDR2 is YYEEEE. There are 16 residues in the CDR3. All sequencing subjects had displayed CD8+CD57+ cell expansion on flow cytometry.

The source material was sorted CD4+, CD8+, or CD8+CD57+ T cells (not recorded which) from PBMCs. The TCR was taken from a human donor with aplastic anemia. The chain employs TRBV5-6 and TRBJ2-7; 8 nucleotides line up with TRBD2. CDR3 sequence (DNA): TGTGCCAGCAGAGACTCTACAATAGCGGGATTGGGGGAGCAGTACTTC. Its translation is CASRDSTIAGLGEQYF.